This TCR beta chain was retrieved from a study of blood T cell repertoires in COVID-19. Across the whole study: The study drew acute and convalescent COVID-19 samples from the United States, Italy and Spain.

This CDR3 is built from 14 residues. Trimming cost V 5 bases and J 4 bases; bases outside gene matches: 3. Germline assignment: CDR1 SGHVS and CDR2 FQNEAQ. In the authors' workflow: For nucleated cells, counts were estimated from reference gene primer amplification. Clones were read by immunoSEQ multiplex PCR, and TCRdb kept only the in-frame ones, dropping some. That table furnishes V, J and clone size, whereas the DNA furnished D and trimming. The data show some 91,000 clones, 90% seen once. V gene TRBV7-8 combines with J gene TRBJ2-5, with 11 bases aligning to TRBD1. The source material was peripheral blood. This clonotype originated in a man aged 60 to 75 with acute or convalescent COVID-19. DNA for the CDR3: TGTGCCAGCAGCCTAGGGACAGGGGGAGAGACCCAGTACTTC. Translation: CASSLGTGGETQYF.